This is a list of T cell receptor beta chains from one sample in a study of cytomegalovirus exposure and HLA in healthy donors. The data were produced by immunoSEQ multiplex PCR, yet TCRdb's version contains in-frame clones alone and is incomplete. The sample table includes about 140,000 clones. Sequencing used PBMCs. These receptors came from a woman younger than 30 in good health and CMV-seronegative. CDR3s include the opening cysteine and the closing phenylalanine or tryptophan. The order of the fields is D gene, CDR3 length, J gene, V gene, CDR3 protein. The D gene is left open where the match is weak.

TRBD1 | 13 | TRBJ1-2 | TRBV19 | CASSVDRGSSYTF
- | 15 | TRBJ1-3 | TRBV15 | CATSRDLESGNTIYF
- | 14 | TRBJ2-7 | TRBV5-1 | CASSLAGSEGEQYF
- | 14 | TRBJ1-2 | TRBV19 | CASSKTGANYGYTF
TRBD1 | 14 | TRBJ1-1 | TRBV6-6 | CASSYGTGEIEAFF
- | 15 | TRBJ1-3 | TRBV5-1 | CASRDTGYSGNTIYF
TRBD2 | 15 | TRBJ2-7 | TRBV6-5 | CASGAGVDGNYEQYF
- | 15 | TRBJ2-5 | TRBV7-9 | CASSFLTETRQTQYF
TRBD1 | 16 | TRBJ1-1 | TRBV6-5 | CASSSVGTGRNTEAFF
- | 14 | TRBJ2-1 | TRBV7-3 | CASSLKGSYNEQFF
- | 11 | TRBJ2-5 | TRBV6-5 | CASQRQETQYF
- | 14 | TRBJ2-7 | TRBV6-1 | CASNLFQGPGEQYF
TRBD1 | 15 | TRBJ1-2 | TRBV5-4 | CASSPSSDRGRGYTF
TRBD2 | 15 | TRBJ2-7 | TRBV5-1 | CASSSGLALTYEQYF
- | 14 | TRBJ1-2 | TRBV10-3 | CAISGQNTRYGYTF
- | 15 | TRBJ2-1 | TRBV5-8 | CASSQNREPYNEQFF
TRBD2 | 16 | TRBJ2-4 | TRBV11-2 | CASSANPTSAMNIQYF
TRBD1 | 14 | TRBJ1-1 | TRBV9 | CASSAQGAVTEAFF
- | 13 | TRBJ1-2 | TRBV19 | CASRLQGNYGYTF
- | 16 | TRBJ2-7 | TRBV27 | CASSPYIGSKSYEQYF
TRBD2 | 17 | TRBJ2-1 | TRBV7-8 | CASSTLWGGEGLGEQFF
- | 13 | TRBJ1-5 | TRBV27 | CASSLFRYQPQHF